What follows describes a single TCR beta chain. This sample was taken from a study of CD8 T cells in Susac syndrome. It was with random hexamers that roughly 0.5 to 1 ug RNA was reverse transcribed. TCRdb reprocessed the immunoSEQ multiplex PCR reads via MiXCR and lists one record per CDR3 protein. The data show about 130,000 distinct CDR3 sequences, about 96% seen once. Trimming took off 3 bases at V and 0 bases at J, with 25 bases between the two ends. Germline values: CDR1 SQVTM, CDR2 ANQGSEA. The CDR3 length is 19 residues. This clonotype was sampled from a human donor in good health. The sequencing input was CD4+ T cells from PBMCs. The chain is built from TRBV29-1 and TRBJ2-3; the D gene is possibly TRBD2 (6 bases). The CDR3 nucleotides are TGCAGCGTTGAGAAACTAGGGGCGGGATTAGCATCTAGCACAGATACGCAGTATTTT. Translated: CSVEKLGAGLASSTDTQYF.